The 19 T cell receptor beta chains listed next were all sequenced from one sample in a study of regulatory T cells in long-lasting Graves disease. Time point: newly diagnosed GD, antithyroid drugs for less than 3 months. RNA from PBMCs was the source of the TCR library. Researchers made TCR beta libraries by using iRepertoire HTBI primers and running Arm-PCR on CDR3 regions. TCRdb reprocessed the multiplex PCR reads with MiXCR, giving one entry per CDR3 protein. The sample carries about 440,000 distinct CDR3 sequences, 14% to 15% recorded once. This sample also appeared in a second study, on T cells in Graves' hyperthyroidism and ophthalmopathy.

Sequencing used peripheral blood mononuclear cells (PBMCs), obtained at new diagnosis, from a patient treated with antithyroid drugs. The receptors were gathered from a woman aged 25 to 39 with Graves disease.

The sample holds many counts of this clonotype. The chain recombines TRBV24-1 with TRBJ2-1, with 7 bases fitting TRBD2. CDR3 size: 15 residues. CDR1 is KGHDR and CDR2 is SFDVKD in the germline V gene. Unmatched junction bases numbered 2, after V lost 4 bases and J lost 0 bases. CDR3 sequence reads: CATSERDYSYNEQFF. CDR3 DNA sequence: TGTGCCACCAGTGAAAGGGACTACTCCTACAATGAGCAGTTCTTC.

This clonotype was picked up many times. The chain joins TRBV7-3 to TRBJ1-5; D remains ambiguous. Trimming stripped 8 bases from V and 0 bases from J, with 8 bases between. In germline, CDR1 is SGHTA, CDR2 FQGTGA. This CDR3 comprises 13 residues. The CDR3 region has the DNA TGTGCCAGCGCACAGAGTAGCAATCAGCCCCAGCATTTT. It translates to CASAQSSNQPQHF.

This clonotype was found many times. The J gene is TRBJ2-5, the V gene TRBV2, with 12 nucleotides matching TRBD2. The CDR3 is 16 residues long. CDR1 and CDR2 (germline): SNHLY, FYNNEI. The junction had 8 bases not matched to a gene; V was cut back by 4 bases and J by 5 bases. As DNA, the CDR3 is TGTGCCAGCAGTGCAACTCTAGCGGGAGGGGGGGAGACCCAGTACTTC. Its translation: CASSATLAGGGETQYF.

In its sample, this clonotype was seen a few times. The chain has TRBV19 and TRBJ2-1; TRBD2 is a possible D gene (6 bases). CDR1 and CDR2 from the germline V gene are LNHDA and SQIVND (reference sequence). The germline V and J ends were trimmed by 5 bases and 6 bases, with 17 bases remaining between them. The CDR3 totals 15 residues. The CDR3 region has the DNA TGTGCCAGTAGTTTGACGGGAGTGGTTTCCAATGAGCAGTTCTTC. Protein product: CASSLTGVVSNEQFF.

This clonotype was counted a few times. The CDR3 reads CSATGGEGSSPLHF. The CDR3 coding sequence is TGCAGTGCTACAGGGGGCGAAGGTAGTTCACCCCTCCACTTT. The genes are TRBV20-1 and TRBJ1-6, with 8 bases identical to TRBD1. Germline CDR1 is DFQATT and CDR2 is SNEGSKA (reference sequence). The CDR3 is made up of 14 amino acids. Losses at the gene ends were 4 bases for V and 9 bases for J; bases not matched to a gene: 8.

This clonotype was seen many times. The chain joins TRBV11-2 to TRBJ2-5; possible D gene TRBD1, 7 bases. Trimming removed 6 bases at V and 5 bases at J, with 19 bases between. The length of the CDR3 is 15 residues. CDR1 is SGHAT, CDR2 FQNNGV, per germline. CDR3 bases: TGTGCCAGCAGTAGGAGACAGGGTAGCGGCGAGACCCAGTACTTC. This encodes CASSRRQGSGETQYF.

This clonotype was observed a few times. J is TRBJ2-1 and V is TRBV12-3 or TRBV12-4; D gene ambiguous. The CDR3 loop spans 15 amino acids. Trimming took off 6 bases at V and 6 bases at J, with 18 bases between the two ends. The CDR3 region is CASSFIGALVNEQFF. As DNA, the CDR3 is TGTGCCAGCAGCTTCATTGGCGCGTTGGTCAATGAGCAGTTCTTC.

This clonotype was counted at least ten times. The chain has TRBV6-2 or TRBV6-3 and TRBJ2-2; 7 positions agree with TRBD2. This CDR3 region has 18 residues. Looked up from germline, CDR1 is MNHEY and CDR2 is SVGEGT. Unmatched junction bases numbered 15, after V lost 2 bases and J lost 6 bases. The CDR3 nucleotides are TGTGCCAGCAGTTACCGTCCTGGCGGAGCCCGGGGGGCCGGGGAGCTGTTTTTT. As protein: CASSYRPGGARGAGELFF.

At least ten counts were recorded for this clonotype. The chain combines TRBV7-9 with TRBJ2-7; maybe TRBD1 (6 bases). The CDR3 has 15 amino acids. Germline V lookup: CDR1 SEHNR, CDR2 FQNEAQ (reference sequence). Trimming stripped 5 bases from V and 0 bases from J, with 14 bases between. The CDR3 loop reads CASSPRGHNSYEQYF. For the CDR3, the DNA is TGTGCCAGCAGCCCCAGGGGACACAACTCCTACGAGCAGTACTTC. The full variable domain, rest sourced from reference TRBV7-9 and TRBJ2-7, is DTGVSQNPRHKITKRGQNVTFRCDPISEHNRLYWYRQTLGQGPEFLTYFQNEAQLEKSRLLSDRFSAERPKGSFSTLEIQRTEQGDSAMYLCASSPRGHNSYEQYFGPGTRLTVT.

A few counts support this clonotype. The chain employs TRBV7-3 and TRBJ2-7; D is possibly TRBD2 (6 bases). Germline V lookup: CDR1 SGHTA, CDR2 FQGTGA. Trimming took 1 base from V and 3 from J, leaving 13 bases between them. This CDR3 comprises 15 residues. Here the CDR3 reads CASSLSDGSGYEQYF. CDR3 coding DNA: TGTGCCAGCAGCTTAAGCGACGGGAGCGGCTACGAGCAGTACTTC.

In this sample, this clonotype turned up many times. The CDR3 region is CASALGYEQYF. For the CDR3, the DNA is TGTGCCAGCGCGTTGGGTTACGAGCAGTACTTC. The rearrangement links TRBV18 to TRBJ2-7; D gene unclear. The germline V gene encodes CDR1 KGHSH and CDR2 LQKENI. The CDR3 covers 11 residues. Trimming pared 8 bases from V and 4 bases from J, leaving 9 bases between.

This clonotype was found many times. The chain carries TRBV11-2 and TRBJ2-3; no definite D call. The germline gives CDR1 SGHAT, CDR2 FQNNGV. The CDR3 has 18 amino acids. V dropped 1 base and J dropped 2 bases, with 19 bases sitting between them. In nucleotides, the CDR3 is TGTGCCAGCAGCTTAGCTCTGAGTGGAACAGAGGACACAGATACGCAGTATTTT. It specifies CASSLALSGTEDTDTQYF.

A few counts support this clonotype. This CDR3 reads CATSAGSIRPNEQFF. DNA of the CDR3: TGTGCCACCAGTGCAGGGAGCATCAGGCCCAATGAGCAGTTCTTC. The chain carries TRBV24-1 and TRBJ2-1, with D tentatively TRBD1 or TRBD2 (5 bases each). V lost 5 bases and J 6 bases, leaving 16 bases between the germline ends. This CDR3 spans 15 amino acids. Per the germline V gene, CDR1 is KGHDR and CDR2 is SFDVKD.

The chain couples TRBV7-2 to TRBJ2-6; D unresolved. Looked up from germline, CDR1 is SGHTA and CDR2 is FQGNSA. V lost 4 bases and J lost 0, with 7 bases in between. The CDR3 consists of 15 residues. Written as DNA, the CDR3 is TGTGCCAGCAGCTCTAGGGTCTCTGGGGCCAACGTCCTGACTTTC. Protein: CASSSRVSGANVLTF.

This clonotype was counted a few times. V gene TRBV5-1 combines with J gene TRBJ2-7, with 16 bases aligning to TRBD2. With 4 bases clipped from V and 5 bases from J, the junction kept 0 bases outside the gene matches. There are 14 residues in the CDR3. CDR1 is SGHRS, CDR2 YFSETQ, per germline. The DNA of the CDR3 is TGCGCCAGCAGCGGGACTAGCGGGAGGGACGAGCAGTACTTC. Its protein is CASSGTSGRDEQYF.

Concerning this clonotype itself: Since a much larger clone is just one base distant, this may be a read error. The CDR3 DNA follows: TGTGCCAGCAACTCTGAACTAGCGGGGGAAGAGACCCAGTACTTC. It translates to CASNSELAGEETQYF. This chain joins TRBV6-2 or TRBV6-3 and TRBJ2-3; 11 nucleotides agree with TRBD2. The DNA end is more similar to TRBJ2-5, so the J call may be wrong. Germline V gives CDR1 MNHEY, CDR2 SVGEGT. The CDR3 length is 15 residues.

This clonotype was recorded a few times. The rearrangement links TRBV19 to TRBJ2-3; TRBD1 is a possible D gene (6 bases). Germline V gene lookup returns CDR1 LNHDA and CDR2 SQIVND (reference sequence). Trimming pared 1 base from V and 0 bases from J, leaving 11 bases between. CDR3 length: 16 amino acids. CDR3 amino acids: CASSIGGPWSTDTQYF. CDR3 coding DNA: TGTGCCAGTAGTATAGGGGGGCCGTGGAGCACAGATACGCAGTATTTT.

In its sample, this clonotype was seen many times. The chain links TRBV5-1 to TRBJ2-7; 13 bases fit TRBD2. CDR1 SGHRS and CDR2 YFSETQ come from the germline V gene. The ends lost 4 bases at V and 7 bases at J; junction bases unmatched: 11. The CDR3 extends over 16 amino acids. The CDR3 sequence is CASSERGGLAGVEQYF. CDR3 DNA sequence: TGCGCCAGCAGCGAACGGGGAGGACTAGCGGGAGTTGAGCAGTACTTC.

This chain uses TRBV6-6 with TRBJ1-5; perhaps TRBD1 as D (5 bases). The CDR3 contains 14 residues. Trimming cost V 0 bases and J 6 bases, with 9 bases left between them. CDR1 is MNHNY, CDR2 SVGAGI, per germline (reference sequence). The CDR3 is CASSYSGEVQPQHF. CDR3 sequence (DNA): TGTGCCAGCAGTTACTCGGGGGAGGTTCAGCCCCAGCATTTT.